The present entry profiles one TCR beta chain with its context. Its matching antigen is unknown. During the collection period, no donor immune events like infections were recorded. The V segment lost 7 bases and the J segment 10 bases; nucleotides outside the gene matches: 12. This CDR3 has 13 amino acids. CDR1 is MNHEY and CDR2 is SVGAGI in the germline V gene. The entry originates in a study of identifying expanded T cells in peripheral blood. Sequenced by immunoSEQ multiplex PCR; TCRdb stores in-frame clones only, minus some. Of 80,000 to 90,000 clones in the sample, more than 75% were seen once. General observations from the study: Differentially abundant clones: around 1.2 between replicates, 15 to 17 at two to three weeks, less than 25 at four. Roughly two-week clone count variance significantly increased as total template count grew.

The sequence was obtained from a person between 18 and 75 years old in good health. The sample consisted of blood. This chain links TRBV6-5 with TRBJ1-2, with 7 positions matching TRBD1. The CDR3 is CASTPGTVEYYTF. CDR3 bases: TGTGCCAGCACCCCCGGGACAGTAGAGTACTACACCTTC.